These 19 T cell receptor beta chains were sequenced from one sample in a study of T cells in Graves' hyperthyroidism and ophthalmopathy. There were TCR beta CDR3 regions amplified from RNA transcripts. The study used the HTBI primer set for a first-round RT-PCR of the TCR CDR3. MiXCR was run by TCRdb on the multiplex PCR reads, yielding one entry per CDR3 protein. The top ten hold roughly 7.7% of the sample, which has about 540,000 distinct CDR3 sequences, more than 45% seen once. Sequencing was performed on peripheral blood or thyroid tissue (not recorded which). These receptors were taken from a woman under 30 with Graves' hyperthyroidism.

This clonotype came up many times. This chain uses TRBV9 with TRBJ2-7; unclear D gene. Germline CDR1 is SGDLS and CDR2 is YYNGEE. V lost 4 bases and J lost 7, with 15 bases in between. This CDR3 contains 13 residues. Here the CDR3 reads CASSLWAGEEQYF. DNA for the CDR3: TGTGCCAGCAGCCTATGGGCCGGAGAAGAGCAGTACTTC. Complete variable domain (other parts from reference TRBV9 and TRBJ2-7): DSGVTQTPKHLITATGQRVTLRCSPRSGDLSVYWYQQSLDQGLQFLIQYYNGEERAKGNILERFSAQQFPDLHSELNLSSLELGDSALYFCASSLWAGEEQYFGPGTRLTVT.

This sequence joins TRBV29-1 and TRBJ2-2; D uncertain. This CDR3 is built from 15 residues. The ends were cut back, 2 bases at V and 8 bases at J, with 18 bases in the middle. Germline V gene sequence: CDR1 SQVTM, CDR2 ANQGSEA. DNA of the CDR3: TGCAGCGTTGAAAGCGAGGCCGAAGGCTCTGGGGAGCTGTTTTTT. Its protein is CSVESEAEGSGELFF.

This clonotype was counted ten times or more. CDR3: CSADSTTEQYF. In DNA, the CDR3 is TGCAGTGCTGACTCAACTACTGAGCAGTACTTC. J is TRBJ2-7 and V is TRBV20-1; D call uncertain. Germline CDR1 is DFQATT and CDR2 is SNEGSKA (reference sequence). The CDR3 length is 11 residues. V was trimmed by 5 bases and J by 7 bases, leaving 12 bases between them.

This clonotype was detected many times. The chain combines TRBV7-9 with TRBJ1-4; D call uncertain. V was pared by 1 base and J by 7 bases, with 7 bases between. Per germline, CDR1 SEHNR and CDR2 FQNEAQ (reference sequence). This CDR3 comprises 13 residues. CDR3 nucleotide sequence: TGTGCCAGCAGCTTAGTCACGGGTGAAAAACTGTTTTTT. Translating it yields CASSLVTGEKLFF.

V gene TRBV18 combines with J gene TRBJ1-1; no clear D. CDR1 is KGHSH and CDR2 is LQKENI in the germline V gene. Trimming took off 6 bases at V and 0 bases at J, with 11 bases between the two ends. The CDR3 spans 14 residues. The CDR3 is CASSGTDMNTEAFF. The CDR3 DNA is TGTGCCAGCTCGGGCACAGACATGAACACTGAAGCTTTCTTT.

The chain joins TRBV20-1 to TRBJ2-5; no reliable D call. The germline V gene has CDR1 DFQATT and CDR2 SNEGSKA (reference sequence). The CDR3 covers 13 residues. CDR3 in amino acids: CSAPDPRDRAQYF. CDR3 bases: TGCAGCGCTCCGGACCCGCGTGATAGGGCCCAGTACTTC.

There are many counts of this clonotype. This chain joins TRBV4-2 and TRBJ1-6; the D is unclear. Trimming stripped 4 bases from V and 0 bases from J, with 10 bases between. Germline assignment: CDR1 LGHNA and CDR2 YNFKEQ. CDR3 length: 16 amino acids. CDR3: CASSLRLSSYNSPLHF. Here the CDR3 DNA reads TGTGCCAGCAGCCTCAGATTAAGCTCCTATAATTCACCCCTCCACTTT.

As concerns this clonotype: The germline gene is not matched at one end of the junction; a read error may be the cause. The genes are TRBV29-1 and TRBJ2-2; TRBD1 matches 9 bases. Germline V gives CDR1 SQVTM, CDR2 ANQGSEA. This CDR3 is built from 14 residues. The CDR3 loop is CSVRQGESTGELFF. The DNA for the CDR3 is TGCAGCGTCCGACAGGGGGAGTCGACCGGAGAGCTGTTTTTT.

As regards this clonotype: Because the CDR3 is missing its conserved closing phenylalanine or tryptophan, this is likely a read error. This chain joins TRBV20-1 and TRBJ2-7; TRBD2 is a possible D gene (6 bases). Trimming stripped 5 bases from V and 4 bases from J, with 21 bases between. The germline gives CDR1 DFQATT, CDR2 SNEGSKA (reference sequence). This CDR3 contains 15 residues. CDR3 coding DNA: TGCAGTGCTGGCCTTTCGCGGGATATAACTTACGAGCAGTACCTC. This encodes CSAGLSRDITYEQYL.

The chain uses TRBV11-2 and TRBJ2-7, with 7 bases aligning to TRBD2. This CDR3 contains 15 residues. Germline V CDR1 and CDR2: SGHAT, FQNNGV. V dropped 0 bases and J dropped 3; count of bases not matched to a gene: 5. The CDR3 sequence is CASSLDPAGDYEQYF. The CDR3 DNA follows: TGTGCCAGCAGCTTAGATCCGGCGGGGGACTACGAGCAGTACTTC.

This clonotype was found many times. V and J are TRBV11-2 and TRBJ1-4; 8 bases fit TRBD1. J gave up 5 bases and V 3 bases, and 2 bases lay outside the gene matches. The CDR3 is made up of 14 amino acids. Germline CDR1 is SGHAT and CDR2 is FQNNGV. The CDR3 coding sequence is TGTGCCAGCAGCTTTTCAGGGGGCAATGAAAAACTGTTTTTT. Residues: CASSFSGGNEKLFF.

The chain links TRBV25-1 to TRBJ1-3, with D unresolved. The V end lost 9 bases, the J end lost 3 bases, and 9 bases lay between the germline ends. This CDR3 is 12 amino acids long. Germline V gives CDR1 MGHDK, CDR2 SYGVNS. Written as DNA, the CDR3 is TGTGCCAGGAGGGTCCTTGGAAACACCATATATTTT. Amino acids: CARRVLGNTIYF.

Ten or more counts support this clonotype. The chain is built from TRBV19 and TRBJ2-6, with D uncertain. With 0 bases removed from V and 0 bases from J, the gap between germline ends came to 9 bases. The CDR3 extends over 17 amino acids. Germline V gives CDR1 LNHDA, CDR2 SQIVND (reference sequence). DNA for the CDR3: TGTGCCAGTAGTATAGATGTATACGCCTCTGGGGCCAACGTCCTGACTTTC. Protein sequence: CASSIDVYASGANVLTF.

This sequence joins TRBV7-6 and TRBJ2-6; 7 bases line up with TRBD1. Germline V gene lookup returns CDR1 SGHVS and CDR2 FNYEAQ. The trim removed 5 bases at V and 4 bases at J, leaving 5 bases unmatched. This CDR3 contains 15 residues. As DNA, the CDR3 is TGTGCCAGCAGCCTAGACAGGGTAGGGGCCAACGTCCTGACTTTC. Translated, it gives CASSLDRVGANVLTF.

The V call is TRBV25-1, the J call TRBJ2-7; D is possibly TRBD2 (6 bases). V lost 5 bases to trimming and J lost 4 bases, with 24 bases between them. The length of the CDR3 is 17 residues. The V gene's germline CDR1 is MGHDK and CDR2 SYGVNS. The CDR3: CASSQGTSSASRYEQYF. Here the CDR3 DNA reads TGTGCCAGCAGTCAGGGAACTAGCAGTGCTAGCCGGTACGAGCAGTACTTC.

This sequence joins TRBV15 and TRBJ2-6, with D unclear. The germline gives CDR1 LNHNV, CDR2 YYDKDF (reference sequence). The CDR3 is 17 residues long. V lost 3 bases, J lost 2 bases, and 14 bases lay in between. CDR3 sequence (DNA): TGTGCCACCAGCAGTTTATCCCGACTTCCTGGGGCCAACGTCCTGACTTTC. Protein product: CATSSLSRLPGANVLTF.

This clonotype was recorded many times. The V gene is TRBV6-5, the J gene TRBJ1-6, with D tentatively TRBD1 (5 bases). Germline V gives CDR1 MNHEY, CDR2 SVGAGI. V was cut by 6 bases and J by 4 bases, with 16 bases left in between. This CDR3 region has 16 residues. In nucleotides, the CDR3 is TGTGCCAGCAGGCTAGTGTTGGGGGGATATAATTCACCCCTCCACTTT. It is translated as CASRLVLGGYNSPLHF.

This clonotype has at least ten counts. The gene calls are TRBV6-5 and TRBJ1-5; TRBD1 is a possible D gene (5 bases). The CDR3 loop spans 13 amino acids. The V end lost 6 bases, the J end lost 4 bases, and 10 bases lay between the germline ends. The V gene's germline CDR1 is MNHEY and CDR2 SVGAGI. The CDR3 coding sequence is TGTGCCAGCAGCAGGGACTTTAATCAGCCCCAGCATTTT. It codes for CASSRDFNQPQHF.

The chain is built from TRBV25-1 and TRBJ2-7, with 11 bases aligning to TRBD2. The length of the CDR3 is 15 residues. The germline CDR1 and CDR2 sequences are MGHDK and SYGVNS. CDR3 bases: TGTGCTAGAGAAACTGGACTAGCGGGCAACTACGAGCAGTACTTC. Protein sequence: CARETGLAGNYEQYF.